The 14 T cell receptor beta chains below come from one sample, sequenced in a study of blood T cells in healthy people across ages. Combining a sample-barcoded 5' primer with a J-beta primer mix, a second PCR ran for 7 to 11 cycles. One entry per CDR3 protein, called by TCRdb with MiXCR from the 5' RACE reads. Of more than 1.4 million distinct CDR3 sequences listed, around 42% were seen once; the top ten hold roughly 7.7%. Sample: blood. The receptors stem from a woman aged 18-29 years in good health.

In the case of this clonotype: Sequence at one end of the junction differs from germline and may be a read error. This chain uses TRBV10-2 with TRBJ2-5; 10 bases are a match to TRBD2. The CDR3 is 19 residues long. Germline V gene data show CDR1 as WSHSY and CDR2 as SAAADI. The chain's CDR3 is CAGSESRLAGENPSREQYF. The CDR3 DNA follows: TGCGCCGGCAGTGAGTCCAGGCTAGCGGGAGAGAACCCCTCGCGGGAGCAGTACTTC.

This clonotype was picked up a small number of times. The V call is TRBV14, the J call TRBJ2-3; D unclear. With 0 bases removed from V and 1 base from J, the gap between germline ends came to 14 bases. The CDR3 is 17 residues long. The V gene's germline CDR1 is SGHDN and CDR2 FVKESK. CDR3 DNA: TGTGCCAGCAGCCAAGATTTCCCAGTGAGTCGCACAGATACGCAGTATTTT. Its protein product is CASSQDFPVSRTDTQYF.

This clonotype was observed a handful of times. V usage is TRBV7-6 and J usage is TRBJ1-2; 7 nucleotides agree with TRBD1. Germline values: CDR1 SGHVS, CDR2 FNYEAQ. The CDR3 length is 13 residues. The V and J ends lost 4 bases and 4 bases, in that order; junction bases with no gene match: 3. CDR3 DNA sequence: TGTGCCAGCAGCTCGACAGGGCGCTATGGCTACACCTTC. This encodes CASSSTGRYGYTF.

There are many counts of this clonotype. The chain employs TRBV12-3 or TRBV12-4 and TRBJ2-1; D is unresolved. V lost 1 base, J lost 10 bases, and 5 bases lay in between. The CDR3 covers 11 residues. CDR3 amino acids: CASSLVTEQFF. The DNA of the CDR3 is TGTGCCAGCAGTTTAGTAACCGAGCAGTTCTTC.

This rearrangement joins TRBV6-6 to TRBJ2-6, with unresolved D. V gave up 6 bases and J gave up 0 bases, with 6 bases separating them. This CDR3 is 14 amino acids long. Germline V CDR1 and CDR2: MNHNY, SVGAGI (reference sequence). CDR3 in DNA: TGTGCCAGCAGCATTACCTCTGGGGCCAACGTCCTGACTTTC. It is translated as CASSITSGANVLTF.

This clonotype showed up just a few times. The CDR3 DNA reads as TGCAGCGTTGAGGAAGACTACGAGCAGTACTTC. Its protein product is CSVEEDYEQYF. J is TRBJ2-7 and V is TRBV29-1; D remains ambiguous. Per germline, CDR1 SQVTM and CDR2 ANQGSEA. V was trimmed by 3 bases and J by 3 bases, leaving 6 bases between them. The CDR3 runs 11 residues.

The rearrangement links TRBV4-2 to TRBJ2-4; 10 bases align to TRBD2. Judging by the DNA end, TRBJ2-5 fits better; the J call may be wrong. The CDR3 loop spans 17 amino acids. CDR1 is LGHNA and CDR2 is YNFKEQ in the germline V gene. The CDR3 coding sequence is TGTGCCAGCAGCCAAGAGGGTTCTAGCGGGAGCAAAGAGACCCAGTACTTC. Its protein is CASSQEGSSGSKETQYF.

As DNA, the CDR3 is TGTGCCAGCAGCTACCCCCGGACAGGGTGGGCTTTCTTT. Amino acids: CASSYPRTGWAFF. This sequence joins TRBV11-3 and TRBJ1-1; 8 nucleotides agree with TRBD1. The CDR3 totals 13 residues. With V trimmed by 4 bases and J by 11 bases, 9 bases remained unmatched. CDR1 and CDR2 from the germline V gene are SGHNT and YENEEA.

The J gene is TRBJ2-2, the V gene TRBV4-2; D tentatively fits TRBD1 or TRBD2 (7 bases each). This CDR3 contains 18 residues. Germline CDR1 reads LGHNA; CDR2 reads YNFKEQ. The V end lost 0 bases, the J end lost 5 bases, and 19 bases lay between the germline ends. In nucleotides, the CDR3 is TGTGCCAGCAGCCAAGATCGGTCAGGGGGAGGGGGTACCGGGGAGCTGTTTTTT. Protein product: CASSQDRSGGGGTGELFF.

This clonotype appeared a few times. V is TRBV12-3 or TRBV12-4 and J is TRBJ1-6; TRBD1 matches 8 bases. The CDR3 has 15 residues. V was clipped by 6 bases and J by 5 bases; unmatched bases: 6. This chain's CDR3 is CASSPRGQDNSPLHF. Here the CDR3 DNA reads TGTGCCAGCAGCCCACGGGGACAGGATAATTCACCCCTCCACTTT.

The chain uses TRBV5-4 and TRBJ1-2, with D possibly being TRBD1 (6 bases). V lost 0 bases to trimming and J lost 2 bases, with 14 bases between them. CDR3 length: 16 amino acids. Germline CDR1 and CDR2: SGHNT and YYREEE (reference sequence). In DNA form, the CDR3 reads TGTGCCAGCAGCTTGGGTTCTCCAGGGGTAAACTATGGCTACACCTTC. Its translation: CASSLGSPGVNYGYTF.

As regards this clonotype: Possible read error: a much larger clone is one base away. The chain couples TRBV28 to TRBJ1-5; D may be TRBD1 (6 bases). Trimming shortened V by 5 bases and J by 3 bases, and 14 bases separated the two germline ends. The CDR3 is made up of 15 amino acids. From germline, CDR1 is MDHEN and CDR2 SYDVKM. The CDR3 DNA reads as TGTGCCAGCAGTCGACAGGTATTGAACAATCAGCCCCAGCATTTT. Protein sequence: CASSRQVLNNQPQHF.

The chain couples TRBV4-1 to TRBJ2-3; possible D gene TRBD2, 6 bases. V lost 0 bases and J lost 3, with 13 bases in between. The germline V gene encodes CDR1 MGHRA and CDR2 YSYEKL. This CDR3 contains 16 residues. The CDR3 reads CASSQDGGPRTDTQYF. CDR3 in DNA: TGCGCCAGCAGCCAAGATGGAGGGCCAAGGACAGATACGCAGTATTTT.

The sample holds a few counts of this clonotype. This rearrangement joins TRBV5-1 to TRBJ2-1, with 10 bases identical to TRBD2. Germline V CDR1 and CDR2: SGHRS, YFSETQ. This CDR3 is 17 amino acids long. V trimming: 0 bases; J trimming: 5 bases; junction bases outside the gene matches: 8. Here the CDR3 reads CASSLGASGGGDNEQFF. The CDR3 coding sequence is TGCGCCAGCAGCTTGGGGGCTAGCGGGGGCGGGGACAATGAGCAGTTCTTC.